This entry is about one TCR beta chain. Its specificity is unknown. The sample comes from a study of CD8+CD57+ T cells in acquired aplastic anemia. The CDR3 is made up of 15 amino acids. Germline loops: CDR1 LNHDA, CDR2 SQIVND (reference sequence). Trimming removed 6 bases from V and 2 bases from J; junction bases left unmatched: 6. The study profiled TCR beta VDJ and CDR3 using genomic DNA as template. TCRdb re-called the reads through MiXCR, storing one row per CDR3 protein. The sample holds 150,000 to 200,000 distinct CDR3 sequences, approximately 43% seen once. Study results and limitations: A set of around 30 CD8+ CDR3 sequences was shared between patients and controls, and these sequences appeared highly expressed in patients.

Material for sequencing was sorted CD4+, CD8+, or CD8+CD57+ T cells (not recorded which) from PBMCs. The sequence derives from a human donor in good health. This sequence joins TRBV19 and TRBJ1-5, with TRBD1 matching 8 bases. CDR3: CASRTTGEGNQPQHF. In DNA form, the CDR3 reads TGTGCCAGTAGAACGACAGGGGAGGGCAATCAGCCCCAGCATTTT. Looking up the rest from reference TRBV19 and TRBJ1-5 gives the full variable domain: DGGITQSPKYLFRKEGQNVTLSCEQNLNHDAMYWYRQDPGQGLRLIYYSQIVNDFQKGDIAEGYSVSREKKESFPLTVTSAQKNPTAFYLCASRTTGEGNQPQHFGDGTRLSIL.